This entry lists 30 T cell receptor beta chains sequenced from one sample in a study of human T cells and chemical hapten exposure. TCRdb redid the calling of the RACE reads with MiXCR, one entry per CDR3 protein. The sample yields some 43,000 distinct CDR3 sequences, about 4.2% seen once. Time point described: patch test 1, 2 weeks after DPC sensitization. The treatment: therapeutic diphenylcyclopropenone sensitization with weekly scalp DPC. The template was total RNA from unfractionated whole blood. This material consisted of whole blood, taken in connection with sensitization to the hapten diphenylcyclopropenone (DPC). The receptors were gathered from a man in his fifties or sixties with alopecia areata. Some clones in this sample may be carry-over from other donors' samples.

This clonotype was seen repeatedly, ten times or more. This sequence joins TRBV27 and TRBJ1-6; D is undetermined. Trimming pared 5 bases from V and 2 bases from J, leaving 13 bases between. The V gene's germline CDR1 is MNHEY and CDR2 SMNVEV (reference sequence). The CDR3 totals 16 residues. CDR3 coding DNA: TGTGCCAGCAGTAGCGGGTCGTTCGCCTATAATTCACCCCTCCACTTT. Translated, it gives CASSSGSFAYNSPLHF.

In this sample, this clonotype turned up many times. The chain joins TRBV7-2 to TRBJ1-4; tentatively, D is TRBD1 (6 bases). Trimming removed 3 bases from V and 2 bases from J, with 16 bases in between. This CDR3 is built from 17 residues. Germline V lookup: CDR1 SGHTA, CDR2 FQGNSA. CDR3: CASSLYPTGTTNEKLFF. DNA for the CDR3: TGTGCCAGCAGCTTGTACCCCACAGGGACGACTAATGAAAAACTGTTTTTT.

In its sample, this clonotype was seen a few times. This may be a read error, as it is one base from a much larger clone. The chain links TRBV3-1 to TRBJ2-7; D ambiguous. From germline, CDR1 is LGHDT and CDR2 YNNKEL (reference sequence). The CDR3 extends over 12 amino acids. CDR3 amino acids: CANSLGSYEQYF. The CDR3 nucleotides are TGTGCCAACAGCCTTGGGTCCTACGAGCAGTACTTC.

At least ten counts were recorded for this clonotype. The V call is TRBV7-9, the J call TRBJ2-1; the match to TRBD2 covers 9 bases. This CDR3 is 15 amino acids long. Germline V gene data show CDR1 as SEHNR and CDR2 as FQNEAQ (reference sequence). Unmatched junction bases numbered 12, after V lost 5 bases and J lost 10 bases. This CDR3 reads CASSPPSGVLLEQFF. CDR3 nucleotides: TGTGCCAGCAGCCCACCTAGCGGGGTTCTGTTAGAGCAGTTCTTC.

Ten or more counts support this clonotype. This chain connects TRBV10-3 to TRBJ1-2; D perhaps matches TRBD1 (5 bases). V lost 9 bases to trimming and J lost 6 bases, with 17 bases between them. The germline gives CDR1 ENHRY, CDR2 SYGVKD. The CDR3 has 13 amino acids. As DNA, the CDR3 is TGTGCCATTCGGGACTCGGGAGGGGATGGCTACACCTTC. It specifies CAIRDSGGDGYTF.

This chain links TRBV6-2 or TRBV6-3 with TRBJ2-5, with D maybe TRBD1 (5 bases). This CDR3 is built from 13 residues. CDR1 and CDR2 from the germline V gene are MNHEY and SVGEGT. V lost 2 bases to trimming and J lost 2 bases, with 6 bases between them. The CDR3 reads CASSYDRQETQYF. The CDR3 nucleotides are TGTGCCAGCAGTTACGACAGACAAGAGACCCAGTACTTC.

This clonotype was seen ten or more times. This chain joins TRBV5-1 and TRBJ2-5; TRBD2 matches at 8 bases. The germline CDR1 and CDR2 sequences are SGHRS and YFSETQ. The CDR3 extends over 14 amino acids. V shed 4 bases, J shed 3 bases, and the junction held 5 bases outside the gene matches. The DNA of the CDR3 is TGCGCCAGCAGCCCGGGGGGGACGGAAGAGACCCAGTACTTC. Its protein product is CASSPGGTEETQYF.

At least ten counts were recorded for this clonotype. The rearrangement links TRBV5-1 to TRBJ2-7; no reliable D call. This CDR3 has 13 amino acids. Looked up from germline, CDR1 is SGHRS and CDR2 is YFSETQ. The germline V and J ends were trimmed by 0 bases and 6 bases, with 10 bases remaining between them. CDR3: CASSLEFWSEQYF. The CDR3 bases are TGCGCCAGCAGCTTGGAGTTCTGGTCCGAGCAGTACTTC.

This clonotype was found a few times. This chain connects TRBV6-1 to TRBJ1-1; no definite D call. Germline V CDR1 and CDR2: MNHNS, SASEGT. The CDR3 covers 14 residues. The ends were cut back, 4 bases at V and 1 base at J, with 10 bases in the middle. CDR3 amino acids: CASSAQPRNTEAFF. CDR3 in DNA: TGTGCCAGCAGTGCTCAACCTCGGAACACTGAAGCTTTCTTT.

This clonotype was seen many times. The chain carries TRBV2 and TRBJ2-7; possible D gene TRBD2, 5 bases. The CDR3 extends over 15 amino acids. Trimming took off 2 bases at V and 2 bases at J, with 13 bases between the two ends. CDR1 and CDR2 from the germline V gene are SNHLY and FYNNEI. CDR3 sequence: CASSESERTTYEQYF. CDR3 in DNA: TGTGCCAGCAGTGAATCCGAGCGGACGACCTACGAGCAGTACTTC. Full variable domain (missing parts from reference TRBV2 and TRBJ2-7): EPEVTQTPSHQVTQMGQEVILRCVPISNHLYFYWYRQILGQKVEFLVSFYNNEISEKSEIFDDQFSVERPDGSNFTLKIRSTKLEDSAMYFCASSESERTTYEQYFGPGTRLTVT.

This clonotype was seen many times. The chain combines TRBV4-2 with TRBJ1-5, with D hard to call. Germline loops: CDR1 LGHNA, CDR2 YNFKEQ. This CDR3 spans 15 amino acids. The ends were cut back, 1 base at V and 2 bases at J, with 9 bases in the middle. The CDR3 region is CASSQGASGNQPQHF. In nucleotides, the CDR3 is TGTGCCAGCAGCCAAGGGGCCTCGGGCAATCAGCCCCAGCATTTT.

This clonotype was seen a handful of times. The rearrangement links TRBV4-1 to TRBJ1-6, with no clear D. Trimming took off 0 bases at V and 9 bases at J, with 18 bases between the two ends. The CDR3 runs to 17 residues. The germline CDR1 and CDR2 sequences are MGHRA and YSYEKL. The CDR3 DNA is TGCGCCAGCAGCCAAGACGTCCGGTCAGCTAACAGTTCACCCCTCCACTTT. Translating gives CASSQDVRSANSSPLHF.

This clonotype was seen many times. The chain carries TRBV11-2 and TRBJ1-5; D possibly corresponds to TRBD1 (5 bases). This CDR3 contains 17 residues. The V and J ends lost 5 bases and 0 bases respectively, with 17 bases between them. Germline CDR1 SGHAT, CDR2 FQNNGV. The CDR3 region has the DNA TGTGCCAGCAGCCTTGGAGGGGCAGTTAATAGCAATCAGCCCCAGCATTTT. Translated, it gives CASSLGGAVNSNQPQHF.

This clonotype was observed many times. The DNA for the CDR3 is TGTGCCAGCAGTTACTGGGTGCCTGGGGCCAACGTCCTGACTTTC. Translated: CASSYWVPGANVLTF. The chain uses TRBV6-2 or TRBV6-3 and TRBJ2-6, with D uncertain. This CDR3 has 15 residues. Germline V gene lookup returns CDR1 MNHEY and CDR2 SVGEGT. V lost 1 base and J 2 bases, leaving 6 bases between the germline ends.

This clonotype was seen a handful of times. One junction end disagrees with the germline gene, perhaps due to a read error. CDR3 in amino acids: CVSSQVYRSSDHTEAFF. In nucleotides, the CDR3 is TGTGTCAGCAGCCAAGTGTATCGCAGCTCCGACCACACTGAAGCTTTCTTT. The rearrangement uses TRBV3-1 and TRBJ1-1; D unresolved. CDR1 LGHDT and CDR2 YNNKEL come from the germline V gene (reference sequence). The CDR3 runs to 17 residues.

This clonotype has at least ten counts. The V call is TRBV6-1, the J call TRBJ1-1; D unclear. There are 13 residues in the CDR3. The germline V gene encodes CDR1 MNHNS and CDR2 SASEGT. The V gene lost 2 bases and the J gene lost 1 base, with 5 bases spanning the gap. CDR3 loop: CASSELPNTEAFF. CDR3 bases: TGTGCCAGCAGTGAATTGCCGAACACTGAAGCTTTCTTT.

This clonotype was seen at least ten times. V gene TRBV3-1 combines with J gene TRBJ1-5; D might be TRBD1 (5 bases). This CDR3 contains 15 residues. Germline CDR1 is LGHDT and CDR2 is YNNKEL (reference sequence). Trimming shortened V by 0 bases and J by 4 bases, and 10 bases separated the two germline ends. Written as DNA, the CDR3 is TGTGCCAGCAGCCAAGAATGGGGCGGAAATCAGCCCCAGCATTTT. Translating it yields CASSQEWGGNQPQHF.

This clonotype has a count of ten or more. The chain recombines TRBV5-1 with TRBJ2-3, with 8 bases lining up with TRBD2. J gave up 3 bases and V 3 bases, and 12 bases lay outside the gene matches. The CDR3 has 17 residues. CDR1 and CDR2 (germline): SGHRS, YFSETQ. CDR3 region: CASSWGTRRGSTDTQYF. The CDR3 region has the DNA TGCGCCAGCAGCTGGGGGACTAGGAGGGGGAGTACAGATACGCAGTATTTT.

This clonotype was observed at least ten times. The J gene is TRBJ2-3, the V gene TRBV5-4, with 8 bases lining up with TRBD1. This CDR3 region has 18 residues. V was clipped by 4 bases and J by 4 bases; unmatched bases: 17. The germline V gene has CDR1 SGHNT and CDR2 YYREEE (reference sequence). CDR3 protein: CASSRGSAGGALPDTQYF. In DNA, the CDR3 is TGTGCCAGCAGCCGAGGAAGTGCAGGGGGCGCGTTACCAGATACGCAGTATTTT.

This clonotype came up many times. The chain links TRBV5-1 to TRBJ2-2, with D maybe TRBD2 (5 bases). CDR3 length: 15 residues. The V gene lost 1 base and the J gene lost 6 bases, with 13 bases spanning the gap. Germline-derived CDR1 and CDR2 are SGHRS and YFSETQ. DNA for the CDR3: TGCGCCAGCAGCTTGACACTAGGGCCCCCCGGGGAGCTGTTTTTT. Its translation is CASSLTLGPPGELFF. Together with reference TRBV5-1 and TRBJ2-2, the CDR3 gives the full variable domain: KAGVTQTPRYLIKTRGQQVTLSCSPISGHRSVSWYQQTPGQGLQFLFEYFSETQRNKGNFPGRFSGRQFSNSRSEMNVSTLELGDSALYLCASSLTLGPPGELFFGEGSRLTVL.

This clonotype was recorded many times. The CDR3 DNA reads as TGTGCCAGCAGCCTGGGCAGGGGGGTCTACGAGCAGTACTTC. Translating gives CASSLGRGVYEQYF. The genes are TRBV14 and TRBJ2-7, with D perhaps matching TRBD1 (7 bases). The CDR3 runs 14 residues. Trimming took off 4 bases at V and 3 bases at J, with 13 bases between the two ends. Looked up from germline, CDR1 is SGHDN and CDR2 is FVKESK.

The chain carries TRBV12-3 or TRBV12-4 and TRBJ2-3; 8 bases fit TRBD2. The CDR3 contains 15 residues. After removal of 8 bases from V and 2 bases from J, the junction contained 9 bases not matched to a gene. CDR3 sequence reads: CASGGLAANTDTQYF. The DNA for the CDR3 is TGTGCCAGCGGCGGACTAGCAGCTAACACAGATACGCAGTATTTT.

This clonotype was observed at least ten times. The rearrangement joins TRBV6-6 to TRBJ2-5; TRBD2 agrees at 8 bases. V lost 2 bases and J lost 2; bases outside the gene matches: 7. The CDR3 is 16 amino acids. Germline CDR1 reads MNHNY; CDR2 reads SVGAGI (reference sequence). The CDR3 region is CASSYPSGGGQETQYF. The CDR3 coding sequence is TGTGCCAGCAGTTACCCGTCCGGGGGGGGTCAAGAGACCCAGTACTTC.

This clonotype was picked up many times. V gene TRBV6-5 combines with J gene TRBJ2-7; no clear D gene. With 5 bases removed from V and 4 bases from J, the gap between germline ends came to 9 bases. This CDR3 spans 12 amino acids. The germline gives CDR1 MNHEY, CDR2 SVGAGI. The CDR3 DNA reads TGTGCCAGCAGTCCGGATACATACGAGCAGTACTTC. Translation gives CASSPDTYEQYF.

This clonotype was counted at least ten times. V gene TRBV29-1 combines with J gene TRBJ1-1; D call uncertain. CDR3 length: 11 amino acids. In germline, CDR1 is SQVTM, CDR2 ANQGSEA. Trimming stripped 4 bases from V and 4 bases from J, with 7 bases between. The CDR3 protein is CSVGLGTEAFF. CDR3 DNA: TGCAGCGTTGGTTTGGGCACTGAAGCTTTCTTT.

This clonotype was found many times. The chain recombines TRBV4-2 with TRBJ2-3, with a possible D match to TRBD2 (6 bases). The CDR3 loop spans 16 amino acids. The ends were cut back, 0 bases at V and 3 bases at J, with 13 bases in the middle. CDR1 and CDR2 (germline): LGHNA, YNFKEQ. The CDR3 DNA is TGTGCCAGCAGCCAAGAGTCGGTCGGGAGAACAGATACGCAGTATTTT. Amino acid sequence: CASSQESVGRTDTQYF.

V usage is TRBV24-1 and J usage is TRBJ1-4; no reliable D call. The length of the CDR3 is 15 residues. Per germline, CDR1 KGHDR and CDR2 SFDVKD. The V end lost 3 bases, the J end lost 7 bases, and 14 bases lay between the germline ends. CDR3 amino acids: CATSDPAGSGEKLFF. The CDR3 DNA sequence: TGTGCCACCAGTGATCCCGCCGGGTCCGGTGAAAAACTGTTTTTT.

The sample holds many counts of this clonotype. The chain recombines TRBV6-6 with TRBJ1-5; weak D call: TRBD1 (5 bases). The V end was cut by 0 bases, the J end by 0 bases, with 15 bases between. The CDR3 has 18 amino acids. Per the germline V gene, CDR1 is MNHNY and CDR2 is SVGAGI (reference sequence). The CDR3 DNA reads TGTGCCAGCAGTTACTCGGGGAGACAGAGATATAGCAATCAGCCCCAGCATTTT. Protein product: CASSYSGRQRYSNQPQHF.

The chain employs TRBV20-1 and TRBJ2-1, with 8 nucleotides matching TRBD1. Germline V gene lookup returns CDR1 DFQATT and CDR2 SNEGSKA (reference sequence). With V trimmed by 0 bases and J by 6 bases, 10 bases remained unmatched. The CDR3 spans 16 residues. The CDR3 reads CSARDGGQGAINEQFF. The CDR3 nucleotides are TGCAGTGCTAGAGATGGGGGGCAGGGGGCTATCAATGAGCAGTTCTTC.

The sample holds many counts of this clonotype. V is TRBV20-1 and J is TRBJ2-7; either TRBD1 or TRBD2 may supply D (5 bases each). The V and J ends lost 3 bases and 3 bases respectively, with 12 bases between them. Germline V lookup: CDR1 DFQATT, CDR2 SNEGSKA (reference sequence). The CDR3 is 13 amino acids. The CDR3, as DNA: TGCAGTGCTAGGGGGACGCGCAGCTACGAGCAGTACTTC. Protein product: CSARGTRSYEQYF.